This passage covers 10 T cell receptor beta chains from one sample sequenced in a study of T cell responses to AZD1222 COVID-19 vaccine. This table comes from immunoSEQ multiplex PCR, and its TCRdb copy is limited to in-frame clones, with some not included. Of 80,000 to 100,000 clones detected, about 86% appear once; the ten largest clones hold under 13%. The starting material was peripheral blood, obtained on day 0 of MenACWY control vaccination. These receptors were taken from an adult in good health.

CDR3 nucleotide sequence: TGTGCCAGCAGCTTAAACAGCTACGAGCAGTACTTC. It specifies CASSLNSYEQYF. The chain links TRBV7-9 to TRBJ2-7; no firm D call. Trimming took 2 bases from V and 3 from J, leaving 5 bases between them. CDR3 length: 12 residues. Germline loops: CDR1 SEHNR, CDR2 FQNEAQ (reference sequence).

The rearrangement joins TRBV6-5 to TRBJ2-5; the D is unclear. Germline values: CDR1 MNHEY, CDR2 SVGAGI. V shed 4 bases and J shed 0 bases, with 15 bases lying between them. The CDR3 length is 16 residues. CDR3 sequence: CASSSHPRINQETQYF. The CDR3 nucleotides read TGTGCCAGCAGTTCCCACCCCCGGATCAACCAAGAGACCCAGTACTTC.

The chain uses TRBV7-2 and TRBJ1-5; D gene unclear. Trimming removed 6 bases from V and 2 bases from J, with 11 bases in between. Germline V gives CDR1 SGHTA, CDR2 FQGNSA. This CDR3 has 14 amino acids. CDR3 coding DNA: TGTGCCAGCAGTTACGTCGGCGGCAATCAGCCCCAGCATTTT. Protein sequence: CASSYVGGNQPQHF.

The chain has TRBV7-9 and TRBJ2-3; 8 positions match TRBD2. Germline assignment: CDR1 SEHNR and CDR2 FQNEAQ (reference sequence). V lost 5 bases, J lost 4 bases, and 5 bases stayed unmatched. The CDR3 covers 14 residues. CDR3 region: CASSPPGGPDTQYF. The CDR3 nucleotides read TGTGCCAGCAGCCCTCCGGGGGGGCCAGATACGCAGTATTTT.

V usage is TRBV3-1 (or the pseudogene TRBV3-2) and J usage is TRBJ1-2, with TRBD1 matching over 7 bases. CDR3 size: 15 residues. CDR1 is LGHDT, CDR2 YNNKEL, per germline (reference sequence). With V trimmed by 0 bases and J by 4 bases, 5 bases remained unmatched. The CDR3: CASSQDWGQPYGYTF. CDR3 sequence (DNA): TGTGCCAGCAGCCAAGATTGGGGACAGCCCTATGGCTACACCTTC.

The V and J genes are TRBV30 and TRBJ2-3; 11 bases line up with TRBD2. CDR1 is GTSNPN and CDR2 is SVGIG in the germline V gene (reference sequence). Losses at the gene ends were 1 base for V and 6 bases for J; bases not matched to a gene: 6. The CDR3 has 15 residues. The CDR3 DNA is TGTGCCTGGAGTGCCCTAGCGGGGGGCCCCGATACGCAGTATTTT. It specifies CAWSALAGGPDTQYF.

This chain joins TRBV4-1 and TRBJ1-5; D is unclear. This CDR3 spans 16 amino acids. The V and J ends lost 0 bases and 4 bases respectively, with 13 bases between them. Germline lookup yields CDR1 MGHRA and CDR2 YSYEKL. CDR3 sequence reads: CASSQEGGIQNQPQHF. DNA for the CDR3: TGCGCCAGCAGCCAAGAAGGCGGTATACAAAATCAGCCCCAGCATTTT.

This chain joins TRBV12-3 or TRBV12-4 and TRBJ2-7; D may be TRBD1 (6 bases). Deletions cut 3 bases from V and 5 bases from J, with 11 bases between. The CDR3 runs 13 residues. CDR3 DNA: TGTGCCAGCAGTTTTACAGGGCTCCACGAGCAGTACTTC. Encoded protein: CASSFTGLHEQYF.

The chain couples TRBV5-1 to TRBJ1-3; 7 nucleotides match TRBD1. V dropped 7 bases and J dropped 2; count of bases not matched to a gene: 6. This CDR3 contains 14 residues. Germline CDR1 is SGHRS and CDR2 is YFSETQ. DNA for the CDR3: TGCGCCAGCGCTCCCGGGACAGCTGGAAACACCATATATTTT. Amino acid sequence: CASAPGTAGNTIYF.

This chain uses TRBV28 with TRBJ1-5; D gene ambiguous. CDR1 is MDHEN and CDR2 is SYDVKM in the germline V gene. With 3 bases removed from V and 6 bases from J, the gap between germline ends came to 3 bases. The CDR3 covers 11 residues. In nucleotides, the CDR3 is TGTGCCAGCAGTTTTCGTCAGCCCCAGCATTTT. Encoded protein: CASSFRQPQHF.